Below, one T cell receptor (beta chain) is given with its context. The germline V gene has CDR1 SGHDT and CDR2 YYEEEE. V dropped 1 base and J dropped 2; count of bases not matched to a gene: 5. The CDR3 consists of 16 residues. The sample belongs to a study of blood T cell repertoires in COVID-19. Here immunoSEQ multiplex PCR was the method, and the copy in TCRdb shows in-frame clones only, minus some. The profile shows about 180,000 clones, around 85% of them singletons. The source is a man between 35 and 55 years old who had recovered from COVID-19. This chain joins TRBV5-6 and TRBJ2-3, with 9 positions matching TRBD2. The sequencing sample was made of PBMCs or T cells enriched from blood (not recorded which). The chain's CDR3 is CASSLFAGGDTDTQYF. CDR3 DNA: TGTGCCAGCAGCTTGTTCGCGGGAGGGGACACAGATACGCAGTATTTT.